The source of this T cell receptor beta chain is a study of cytomegalovirus exposure and HLA in healthy donors. Looking at the study overall: A preliminary data release comprised around 90 million unique TCRs obtained from HLA-typed donors.

Primers included in the PCR were 60 Vbeta and 13 Jbeta primers. Profiled with immunoSEQ multiplex PCR; TCRdb holds only in-frame clones, not every one. The sample includes 180,000 or so clones, roughly 85% seen only once; the top ten take 6.3%. Germline CDR1 and CDR2: SQVTM and ANQGSEA. This CDR3 has 11 residues. Deletions cut 8 bases from V and 10 bases from J, with 15 bases between. As regards this clone: The antigen is unknown.

Study-wide points: A later analysis by the authors found several of the most significant clusters apparently linked to common viral pathogens. Follow-up analysis later connected one missense variant in DCLRE1C with trimming of TCR beta V- and J-genes.

All the people who gave samples were healthy bone marrow donors. The sample consisted of PBMCs. V is TRBV29-1 and J is TRBJ2-1; D may be TRBD1 (5 bases). The clonotype originates from a man aged 40-49 years in good health and CMV-seropositive. The CDR3 spells CSTSRRTEQFF. CDR3 in DNA: TGCAGCACCTCGAGGCGGACAGAGCAGTTCTTC.